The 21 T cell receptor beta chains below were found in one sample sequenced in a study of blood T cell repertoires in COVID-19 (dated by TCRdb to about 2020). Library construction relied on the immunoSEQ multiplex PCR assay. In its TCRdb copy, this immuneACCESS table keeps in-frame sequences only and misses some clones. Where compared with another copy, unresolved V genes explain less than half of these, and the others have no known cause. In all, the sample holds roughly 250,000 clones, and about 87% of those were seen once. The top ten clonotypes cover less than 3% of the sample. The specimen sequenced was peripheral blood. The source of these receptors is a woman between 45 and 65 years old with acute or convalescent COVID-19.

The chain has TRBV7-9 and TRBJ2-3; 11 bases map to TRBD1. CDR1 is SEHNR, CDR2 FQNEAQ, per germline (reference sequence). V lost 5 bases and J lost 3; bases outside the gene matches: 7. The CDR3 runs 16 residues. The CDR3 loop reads CASSRTGGIWTDTQYF. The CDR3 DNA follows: TGTGCCAGCAGCCGGACAGGGGGCATTTGGACAGATACGCAGTATTTT.

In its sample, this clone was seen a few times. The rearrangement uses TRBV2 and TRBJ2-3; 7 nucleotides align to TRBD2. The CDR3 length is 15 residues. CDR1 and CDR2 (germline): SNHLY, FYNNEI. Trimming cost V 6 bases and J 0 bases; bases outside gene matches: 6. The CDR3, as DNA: TGTGCCAGCAGGTCTACTAGCGCCAGCACAGATACGCAGTATTTT. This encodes CASRSTSASTDTQYF.

The CDR3 nucleotides are TGTGCCAGCAGCCCTACGACTAGCGGGAGAGGCACAGATACGCAGTATTTT. As protein: CASSPTTSGRGTDTQYF. The rearrangement links TRBV7-6 to TRBJ2-3; 12 bases align to TRBD2. V lost 5 bases to trimming and J lost 1 base; unmatched junction nucleotides: 7. This CDR3 has 17 residues. The germline V gene encodes CDR1 SGHVS and CDR2 FNYEAQ.

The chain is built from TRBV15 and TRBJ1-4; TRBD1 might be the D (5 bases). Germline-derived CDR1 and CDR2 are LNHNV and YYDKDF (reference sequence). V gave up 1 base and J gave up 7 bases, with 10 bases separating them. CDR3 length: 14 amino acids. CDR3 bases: TGTGCCACCAGCAGAGTTGGGGGAGGTGAAAAACTGTTTTTT. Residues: CATSRVGGGEKLFF.

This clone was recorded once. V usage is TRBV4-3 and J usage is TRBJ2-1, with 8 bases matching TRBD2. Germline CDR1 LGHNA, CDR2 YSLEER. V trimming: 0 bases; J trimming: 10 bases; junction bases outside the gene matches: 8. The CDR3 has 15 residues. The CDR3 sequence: CASSQDPAGVEEQFF. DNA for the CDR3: TGCGCCAGCAGCCAAGATCCAGCGGGAGTAGAGGAGCAGTTCTTC.

The CDR3 region has the DNA TGTGCCAGCAGTTATGACACCGTCCGGCTTTCCTACGAGCAGTACTTC. Its translation is CASSYDTVRLSYEQYF. The rearrangement joins TRBV6-2 or TRBV6-3 to TRBJ2-7, with D uncertain. V lost 3 bases and J lost 1, with 16 bases in between. Germline CDR1 is MNHEY and CDR2 is SVGEGT. The CDR3 length is 16 residues.

The CDR3 region has the DNA TGTGCCAGCAGCCGGCCGGGGGGGCTCTACAATGAGCAGTTCTTC. Encoded protein: CASSRPGGLYNEQFF. This rearrangement joins TRBV5-4 to TRBJ2-1; 8 positions agree with TRBD2. This CDR3 has 15 residues. In germline, CDR1 is SGHNT, CDR2 YYREEE (reference sequence). The ends lost 4 bases at V and 3 bases at J; junction bases unmatched: 6.

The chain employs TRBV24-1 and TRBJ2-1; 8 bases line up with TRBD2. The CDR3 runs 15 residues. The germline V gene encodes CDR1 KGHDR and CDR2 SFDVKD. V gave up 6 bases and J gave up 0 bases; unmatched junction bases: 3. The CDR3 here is CATSKAGDSYNEQFF. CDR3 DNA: TGTGCCACCAGTAAAGCGGGAGACTCCTACAATGAGCAGTTCTTC.

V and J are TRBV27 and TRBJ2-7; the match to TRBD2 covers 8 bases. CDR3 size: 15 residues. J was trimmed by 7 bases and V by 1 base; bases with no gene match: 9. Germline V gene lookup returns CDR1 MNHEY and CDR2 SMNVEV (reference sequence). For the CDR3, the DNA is TGTGCCAGCAGTTTATGGAATAGCGGGGCAAAGGAGCAGTACTTC. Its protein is CASSLWNSGAKEQYF.

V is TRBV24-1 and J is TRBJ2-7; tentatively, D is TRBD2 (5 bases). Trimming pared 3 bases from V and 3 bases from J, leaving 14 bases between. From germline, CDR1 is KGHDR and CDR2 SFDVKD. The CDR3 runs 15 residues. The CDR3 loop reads CATSDGASGVYEQYF. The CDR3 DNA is TGTGCCACCAGTGATGGTGCGTCCGGGGTCTACGAGCAGTACTTC.

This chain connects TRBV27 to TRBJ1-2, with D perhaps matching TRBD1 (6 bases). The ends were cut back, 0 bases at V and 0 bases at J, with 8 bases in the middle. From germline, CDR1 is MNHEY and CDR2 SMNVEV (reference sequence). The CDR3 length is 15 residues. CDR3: CASSLSQGANYGYTF. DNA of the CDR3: TGTGCCAGCAGTTTATCACAGGGTGCTAACTATGGCTACACCTTC.

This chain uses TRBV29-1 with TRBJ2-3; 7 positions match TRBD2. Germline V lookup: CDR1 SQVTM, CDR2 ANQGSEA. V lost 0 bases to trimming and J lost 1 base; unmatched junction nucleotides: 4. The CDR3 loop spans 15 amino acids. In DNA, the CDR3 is TGCAGCGTTGAAGAGTCTGGGGGGGGCACAGATACGCAGTATTTT. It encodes CSVEESGGGTDTQYF.

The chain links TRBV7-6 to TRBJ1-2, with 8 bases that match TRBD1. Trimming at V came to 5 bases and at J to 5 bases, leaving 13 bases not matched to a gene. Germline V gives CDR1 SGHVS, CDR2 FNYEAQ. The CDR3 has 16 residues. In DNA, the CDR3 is TGTGCCAGCAGCCCTACCGGGACAGGCGTTTCTTATGGCTACACCTTC. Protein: CASSPTGTGVSYGYTF.

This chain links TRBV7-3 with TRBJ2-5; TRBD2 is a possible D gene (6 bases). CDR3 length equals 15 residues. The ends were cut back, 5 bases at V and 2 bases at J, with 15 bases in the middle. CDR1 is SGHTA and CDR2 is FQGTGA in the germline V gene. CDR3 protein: CASSPLGAGQETQYF. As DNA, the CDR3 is TGTGCCAGCAGCCCTCTCGGGGCGGGGCAAGAGACCCAGTACTTC.

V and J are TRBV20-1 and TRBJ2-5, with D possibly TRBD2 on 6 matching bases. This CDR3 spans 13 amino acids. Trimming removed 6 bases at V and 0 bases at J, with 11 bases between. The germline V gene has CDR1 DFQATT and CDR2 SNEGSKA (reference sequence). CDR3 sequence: CSASRGNQETQYF. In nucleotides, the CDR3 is TGCAGTGCCAGTCGGGGGAACCAAGAGACCCAGTACTTC.

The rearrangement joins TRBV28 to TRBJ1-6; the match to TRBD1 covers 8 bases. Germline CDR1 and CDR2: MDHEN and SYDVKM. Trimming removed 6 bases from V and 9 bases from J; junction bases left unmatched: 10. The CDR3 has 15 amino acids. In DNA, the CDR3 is TGTGCCAGCAGCCCATGGGGGACAGGTGGTTCACCCCTCCACTTT. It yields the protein CASSPWGTGGSPLHF.

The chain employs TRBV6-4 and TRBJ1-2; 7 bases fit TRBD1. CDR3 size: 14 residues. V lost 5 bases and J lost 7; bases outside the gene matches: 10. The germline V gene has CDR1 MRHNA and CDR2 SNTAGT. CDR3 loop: CASSPTGLGLGYTF. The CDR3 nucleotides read TGTGCCAGCAGTCCGACAGGGCTGGGACTTGGCTACACCTTC.

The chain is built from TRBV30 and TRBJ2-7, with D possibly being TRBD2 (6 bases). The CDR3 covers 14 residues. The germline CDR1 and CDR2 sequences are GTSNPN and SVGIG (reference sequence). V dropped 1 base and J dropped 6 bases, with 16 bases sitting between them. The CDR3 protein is CAWSAGRPLVEQYF. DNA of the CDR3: TGTGCCTGGAGTGCAGGGAGGCCCCTTGTCGAGCAGTACTTC.

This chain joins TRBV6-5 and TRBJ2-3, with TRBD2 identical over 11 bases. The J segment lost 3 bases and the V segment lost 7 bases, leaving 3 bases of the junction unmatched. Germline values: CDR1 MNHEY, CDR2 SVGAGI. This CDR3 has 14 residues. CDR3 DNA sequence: TGTGCCAGCACGCCTAGCGGGAGGACAGATACGCAGTATTTT. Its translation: CASTPSGRTDTQYF.

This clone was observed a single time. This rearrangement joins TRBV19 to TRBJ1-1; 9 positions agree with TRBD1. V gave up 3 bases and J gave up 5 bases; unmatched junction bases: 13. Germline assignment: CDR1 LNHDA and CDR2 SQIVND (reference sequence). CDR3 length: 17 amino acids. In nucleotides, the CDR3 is TGTGCCAGTAGTATTCGTAGAGACAGGGGGAGGGCTACTGAAGCTTTCTTT. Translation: CASSIRRDRGRATEAFF.

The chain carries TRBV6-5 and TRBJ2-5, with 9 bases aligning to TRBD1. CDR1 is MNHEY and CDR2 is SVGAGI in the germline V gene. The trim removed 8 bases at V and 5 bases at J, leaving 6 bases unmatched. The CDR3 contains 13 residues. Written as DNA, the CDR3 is TGTGCCAGCGGGGACAGGGCTGCTGAGACCCAGTACTTC. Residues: CASGDRAAETQYF.